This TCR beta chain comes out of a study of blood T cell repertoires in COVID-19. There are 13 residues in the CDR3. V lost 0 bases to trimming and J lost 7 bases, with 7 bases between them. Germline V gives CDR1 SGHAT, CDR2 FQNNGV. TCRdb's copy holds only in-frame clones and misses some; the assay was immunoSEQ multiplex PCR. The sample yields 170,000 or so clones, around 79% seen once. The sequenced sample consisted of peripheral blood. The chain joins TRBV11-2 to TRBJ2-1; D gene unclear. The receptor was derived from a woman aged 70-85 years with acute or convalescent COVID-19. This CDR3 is CASSLEALNEQFF. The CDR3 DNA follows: TGTGCCAGCAGCTTAGAGGCCCTGAATGAGCAGTTCTTC.